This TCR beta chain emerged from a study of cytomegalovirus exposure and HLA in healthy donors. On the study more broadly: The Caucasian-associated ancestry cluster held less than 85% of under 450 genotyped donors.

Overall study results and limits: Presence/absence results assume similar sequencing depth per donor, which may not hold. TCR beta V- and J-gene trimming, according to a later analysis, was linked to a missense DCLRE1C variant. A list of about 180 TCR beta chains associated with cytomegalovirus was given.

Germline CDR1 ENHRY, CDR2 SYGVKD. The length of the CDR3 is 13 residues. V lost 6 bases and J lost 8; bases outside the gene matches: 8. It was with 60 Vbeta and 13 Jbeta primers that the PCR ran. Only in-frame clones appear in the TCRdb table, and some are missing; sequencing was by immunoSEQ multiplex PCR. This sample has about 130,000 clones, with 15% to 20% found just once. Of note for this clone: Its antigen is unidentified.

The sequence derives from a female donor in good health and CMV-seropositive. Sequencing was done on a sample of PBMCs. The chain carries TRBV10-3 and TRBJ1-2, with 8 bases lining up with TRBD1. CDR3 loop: CAIRPGQVEGYTF. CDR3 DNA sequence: TGTGCCATCAGACCGGGACAGGTGGAGGGCTACACCTTC.